This T cell receptor (beta chain) was recorded in a study of T cells in Graves' hyperthyroidism and ophthalmopathy. The CDR3 is 14 residues long. V was pared by 4 bases and J by 7 bases, with 4 bases of the junction left unmatched. CDR1 and CDR2 from the germline V gene are SEHNR and FQNEAQ (reference sequence). The table lists this clonotype with many counts. Using RNA transcripts as the source, TCR beta CDR3 regions were amplified. In the first-round RT-PCR of the TCR CDR3, the HTBI primer set was used. TCRdb itself ran the multiplex PCR reads through MiXCR, one entry per CDR3 protein. The top ten clones hold roughly 30% of a sample with around 760,000 distinct CDR3 sequences, around a third of them seen once.

The J gene is TRBJ1-6, the V gene TRBV7-9; TRBD1 agrees at 7 bases. The clonotype originates from a woman aged 40-49 years with Graves' hyperthyroidism. The sample taken for sequencing was blood. CDR3 in DNA: TGTGCCAGCAGCTCACAGGACAGGAATTCACCCCTCCACTTT. Translating gives CASSSQDRNSPLHF.